The rows below give T cell receptor beta chains drawn from one sample of a study of shared T cell receptors in the human thymus. Repertoires were generated with immunoSEQ multiplex PCR, while TCRdb's copy carries only in-frame clones and drops some. The repertoire consists of some 720,000 clones, with approximately 90% occurring once and the leading ten covering 0.01%. These records were also assigned to another study, of human thymus T cells.

The sample consisted of thymocytes. These receptor sequences come from a boy in the first two years of life with a congenital heart defect. Each CDR3 is given with its conserved first and last residue.

j_gene: TRBJ2-2
v_gene: TRBV25-1
CDR3aa: CASSDSGQGETGELFF

j_gene: TRBJ2-2
v_gene: TRBV4-3
CDR3aa: CASSREPSIRELFF

j_gene: TRBJ2-1
v_gene: TRBV28
CDR3aa: CASSWPKGGSSYNEQFF

j_gene: TRBJ2-3
v_gene: TRBV10-3
CDR3aa: CAISESREGLDTDTQYF

j_gene: TRBJ2-1
v_gene: TRBV27
CDR3aa: CASSFGTSEINEQFF

j_gene: TRBJ1-2
v_gene: TRBV9
CDR3aa: CASSTLQGYGYTF

j_gene: TRBJ2-2
v_gene: TRBV2
CDR3aa: CASSEETSGRSYTGELFF

j_gene: TRBJ2-7
v_gene: TRBV11-3
CDR3aa: CASSFVQGAYEQYF

j_gene: TRBJ2-3
v_gene: TRBV4-1
CDR3aa: CASSQGGQGLSGRTDTQYF

j_gene: TRBJ2-7
v_gene: TRBV30
CDR3aa: CALGGREGTYEQYF

j_gene: TRBJ1-2
v_gene: TRBV4-2
CDR3aa: CASSHGVEGYGYTF

j_gene: TRBJ2-1
v_gene: TRBV14
CDR3aa: CASSQAGTHSPNEQFF

j_gene: TRBJ2-7
v_gene: TRBV9
CDR3aa: CASSERVGGPHEQYF

j_gene: TRBJ2-1
v_gene: TRBV29-1
CDR3aa: CSAPGGASGRGRQFF

j_gene: TRBJ2-5
v_gene: TRBV14
CDR3aa: CASSQDGTKQETQYF

j_gene: TRBJ2-5
v_gene: TRBV30
CDR3aa: CAWSSLGTGIGETQYF

j_gene: TRBJ2-5
v_gene: TRBV28
CDR3aa: CASSLDRRYQETQYF

j_gene: TRBJ2-7
v_gene: TRBV7-2
CDR3aa: CASKPAGVYEQYF

j_gene: TRBJ2-6
v_gene: TRBV29-1
CDR3aa: CSVEDRGSGANVLTF

j_gene: TRBJ2-3
v_gene: TRBV4-3
CDR3aa: CASSQEPDIRTDTQYF

j_gene: TRBJ1-5
v_gene: TRBV30
CDR3aa: CAWSGEGNQPQHF

j_gene: TRBJ2-3
v_gene: TRBV5-6
CDR3aa: CASSLAGREEGTQYF

j_gene: TRBJ1-4
v_gene: TRBV4-3
CDR3aa: CASSQDGGTANEKLFF

j_gene: TRBJ1-3
v_gene: TRBV5-6
CDR3aa: CASSRSLGGGNTIYF

j_gene: TRBJ1-4
v_gene: TRBV30
CDR3aa: CAWRQGKPATNEKLFF

j_gene: TRBJ1-5
v_gene: TRBV19
CDR3aa: CASSHRAEPQHF

j_gene: TRBJ1-2
v_gene: TRBV27
CDR3aa: CASTGTAANYGYTF

j_gene: TRBJ2-5
v_gene: TRBV7-9
CDR3aa: CASSSLAERETQYF

j_gene: TRBJ1-2
v_gene: TRBV5-1
CDR3aa: CASSLDPDTNYGYTF

j_gene: TRBJ1-2
v_gene: TRBV2
CDR3aa: CASSEPRSKSAGLFYGYTF

j_gene: TRBJ2-7
v_gene: TRBV27
CDR3aa: CASSHYREGAYEQYF

j_gene: TRBJ1-2
v_gene: TRBV28
CDR3aa: CASSLGQGRSYTF

j_gene: TRBJ2-7
v_gene: TRBV7-2
CDR3aa: CASSSPLVSGSRNEQYF

j_gene: TRBJ1-5
v_gene: TRBV6-5
CDR3aa: CASSFKQGQPQHF

j_gene: TRBJ2-7
v_gene: TRBV4-3
CDR3aa: CASSHSRGSYEQYF

j_gene: TRBJ2-7
v_gene: TRBV6-5
CDR3aa: CASSKKDSSSYEQYF

j_gene: TRBJ2-7
v_gene: TRBV30
CDR3aa: CAGSGPAYEQYF

j_gene: TRBJ2-7
v_gene: TRBV20-1
CDR3aa: CSGLGGNEQYF

j_gene: TRBJ2-7
v_gene: TRBV7-8
CDR3aa: CASSLAGLAGGTRAYEQYF

j_gene: TRBJ2-7
v_gene: TRBV27
CDR3aa: CASSGDRGDEQYF

j_gene: TRBJ2-5
v_gene: TRBV29-1
CDR3aa: CSVGTSGRPEETQYF

j_gene: TRBJ2-1
v_gene: TRBV7-2
CDR3aa: CASSFSGRGDEQFF

j_gene: TRBJ2-7
v_gene: TRBV28
CDR3aa: CASSGEPLSEQYF

j_gene: TRBJ1-4
v_gene: TRBV11-2
CDR3aa: CASSTRRGNEKLFF